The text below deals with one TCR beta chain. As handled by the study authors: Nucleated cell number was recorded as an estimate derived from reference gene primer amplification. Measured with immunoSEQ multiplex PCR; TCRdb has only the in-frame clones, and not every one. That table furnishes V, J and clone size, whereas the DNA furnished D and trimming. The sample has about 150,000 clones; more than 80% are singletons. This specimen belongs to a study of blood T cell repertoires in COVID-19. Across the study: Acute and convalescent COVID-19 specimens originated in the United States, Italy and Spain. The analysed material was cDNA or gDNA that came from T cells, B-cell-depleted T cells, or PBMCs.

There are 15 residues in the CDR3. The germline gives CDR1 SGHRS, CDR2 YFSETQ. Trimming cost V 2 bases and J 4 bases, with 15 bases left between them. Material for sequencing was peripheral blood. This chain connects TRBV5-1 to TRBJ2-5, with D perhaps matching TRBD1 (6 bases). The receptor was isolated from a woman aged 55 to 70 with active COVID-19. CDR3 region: CASSFPRGTGETQYF. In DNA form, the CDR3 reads TGCGCCAGCAGCTTTCCGAGGGGGACCGGAGAGACCCAGTACTTC.